Shown below are 14 T cell receptor beta chains from a single sample sequenced in a study of T cell repertoires in cytomegalovirus infection. TCRdb analysed the reads with MiXCR anew, one entry per CDR3 protein. The data contain 200,000 to 300,000 distinct CDR3 sequences, approximately 9.2% of them singletons. The specimen sequenced was PBMCs. The receptor set was obtained from a human donor in good health (CMV status not recorded). Some clones in this sample may be carry-over from other donors' samples.

The chain carries TRBV19 and TRBJ1-2; 8 bases agree with TRBD1. V gave up 3 bases and J gave up 3 bases; unmatched junction bases: 15. This CDR3 has 18 residues. Germline lookup yields CDR1 LNHDA and CDR2 SQIVND (reference sequence). In DNA form, the CDR3 reads TGTGCCAGTAGTATTTTCATAGGTTGGGACAGGAAGGACTATGGCTACACCTTC. Translated, it gives CASSIFIGWDRKDYGYTF.

This clonotype was seen at least ten times. CDR3 region: CSSKRGQDTQYF. CDR3 in DNA: TGCAGCTCTAAACGGGGGCAAGATACGCAGTATTTT. The rearrangement uses TRBV29-1 and TRBJ2-3, with D possibly being TRBD1 or TRBD2 (6 bases each). The V end was cut by 8 bases, the J end by 5 bases, with 14 bases between. Germline V gene lookup returns CDR1 SQVTM and CDR2 ANQGSEA. The CDR3 totals 12 residues.

In this sample, this clonotype turned up many times. The rearrangement uses TRBV6-2 or TRBV6-3 and TRBJ2-7; TRBD1 is a possible D gene (6 bases). CDR1 is MNHEY and CDR2 is SVGEGT in the germline V gene. V was trimmed by 5 bases and J by 9 bases, leaving 26 bases between them. This CDR3 region has 16 residues. In DNA, the CDR3 is TGTGCCAGCAGTAACCTTCCGGGACACCGCTTAGGACGGCAGTACTTC. Translation gives CASSNLPGHRLGRQYF.

This clonotype has a count of ten or more. The chain carries TRBV4-2 and TRBJ2-5, with 9 bases that match TRBD2. CDR1 is LGHNA and CDR2 is YNFKEQ in the germline V gene. CDR3 size: 18 residues. With 1 base clipped from V and 2 bases from J, the junction kept 11 bases outside the gene matches. In nucleotides, the CDR3 is TGTGCCAGCAGCCAAGGGAAGACTATAGCGGGGGTTCAAGAGACCCAGTACTTC. Amino acids: CASSQGKTIAGVQETQYF.

The rearrangement uses TRBV11-2 and TRBJ2-6; D gene ambiguous. Germline lookup yields CDR1 SGHAT and CDR2 FQNNGV. CDR3 length equals 19 residues. V was trimmed by 2 bases and J by 3 bases, leaving 20 bases between them. The chain's CDR3 is CASSLIGSGQLLGANVLTF. In nucleotides, the CDR3 is TGTGCCAGCAGCTTAATTGGGTCAGGTCAGCTCCTTGGGGCCAACGTCCTGACTTTC.

This rearrangement joins TRBV28 to TRBJ1-5; D is perhaps TRBD1 (6 bases). CDR1 is MDHEN and CDR2 is SYDVKM in the germline V gene. This CDR3 contains 16 residues. Deletions cut 5 bases from V and 0 bases from J, with 14 bases between. The CDR3 loop is CASSIHQGISNQPQHF. In DNA, the CDR3 is TGTGCCAGCAGTATCCACCAGGGGATTAGCAATCAGCCCCAGCATTTT.

This clonotype has just a few counts. The J gene is TRBJ2-1, the V gene TRBV5-4, with TRBD2 matching 11 bases. Germline V gene sequence: CDR1 SGHNT, CDR2 YYREEE (reference sequence). This CDR3 contains 15 residues. The J segment lost 9 bases and the V segment lost 5 bases, leaving 10 bases of the junction unmatched. CDR3 nucleotides: TGTGCCAGCAGTTTCGGGACTAGCGGCCTGGGTGAGCAGTTCTTC. As protein: CASSFGTSGLGEQFF.

This clonotype was picked up a small number of times. The chain combines TRBV20-1 with TRBJ2-7, with 7 bases matching TRBD1. CDR1 is DFQATT and CDR2 is SNEGSKA in the germline V gene (reference sequence). The CDR3 covers 12 residues. J lost 4 bases, V lost 3 bases, and 3 bases had no gene match. The CDR3 loop is CSARDRIYEQYF. CDR3 sequence (DNA): TGCAGTGCTAGGGACAGGATTTACGAGCAGTACTTC.

This chain connects TRBV7-2 to TRBJ2-7; 8 nucleotides line up with TRBD1. With V trimmed by 1 base and J by 0 bases, 5 bases remained unmatched. This CDR3 region has 16 residues. Germline V gene sequence: CDR1 SGHTA, CDR2 FQGNSA. The CDR3 DNA reads TGTGCCAGCAGCTTAGTTTCAACAGGGGGCTCCTACGAGCAGTACTTC. As protein: CASSLVSTGGSYEQYF.

This clonotype has a count of ten or more. The chain has TRBV11-2 and TRBJ2-7, with TRBD1 matching 7 bases. Germline trimming cut 0 bases from V and 3 bases from J; bases unmatched to any gene: 5. Looked up from germline, CDR1 is SGHAT and CDR2 is FQNNGV. The CDR3 is 15 amino acids. Written as DNA, the CDR3 is TGTGCCAGCAGCTTAGAACAGGGGCCCATCTACGAGCAGTACTTC. Protein sequence: CASSLEQGPIYEQYF.

The chain is built from TRBV15 and TRBJ2-6, with D tentatively TRBD1 or TRBD2 (5 bases each). Germline assignment: CDR1 LNHNV and CDR2 YYDKDF (reference sequence). The ends were cut back, 0 bases at V and 0 bases at J, with 12 bases in the middle. The CDR3 has 18 residues. DNA of the CDR3: TGTGCCACCAGCAGAGACGCCGGGGCGATCTCTGGGGCCAACGTCCTGACTTTC. Its translation is CATSRDAGAISGANVLTF.

This clonotype occurred many times. The chain links TRBV28 to TRBJ1-6; D remains ambiguous. The germline CDR1 and CDR2 sequences are MDHEN and SYDVKM. V was shortened by 6 bases and J by 5 bases, with 11 bases between the two germline ends. CDR3 length: 14 residues. CDR3 coding DNA: TGTGCCAGCAGCGCCGTATGGGATAATTCACCCCTCCACTTT. Translated, it gives CASSAVWDNSPLHF.

This clonotype was counted a few times. The V call is TRBV5-5, the J call TRBJ2-6, with TRBD2 as a possible D gene (5 bases). The germline CDR1 and CDR2 sequences are SGHKS and YYEKEE (reference sequence). CDR3 size: 17 residues. V dropped 4 bases and J dropped 3 bases, with 17 bases sitting between them. The CDR3 spells CASSPAGRSGGANVLTF. The CDR3 nucleotides read TGTGCCAGCAGCCCCGCGGGCAGGTCCGGTGGGGCCAACGTCCTGACTTTC.

This clonotype was detected only a few times. The chain combines TRBV2 with TRBJ2-7; 7 bases align to TRBD1. This CDR3 region has 15 residues. Germline trimming cut 3 bases from V and 5 bases from J; bases unmatched to any gene: 10. CDR1 SNHLY and CDR2 FYNNEI come from the germline V gene. The CDR3 sequence: CASSDGQVGTHEQYF. The DNA for the CDR3 is TGTGCCAGCAGTGATGGACAGGTGGGGACCCACGAGCAGTACTTC.